This TCR beta chain is from a study of metastatic and nonmetastatic thyroid tumors. Study-level background: Comparison of repertoires was carried out across blood and tumor or nodule tissue from malignant and benign thyroid patients. Study findings and constraints: In both blood and tumor samples, TCR beta diversity was reported significantly higher for malignant than benign nodules.

Trimming shortened V by 4 bases and J by 7 bases, and 16 bases separated the two germline ends. This CDR3 region has 13 residues. Germline CDR1 reads GTSNPN; CDR2 reads SVGIG (reference sequence). Thyroid surgery was preceded by no treatment in any patient. Per the original data handling: Built for papillary thyroid cancer, a distant-metastasis classifier drew on CDR3 differences across clinicopathological groups. TCRdb used MiXCR to call clones anew from the PCR reads. The V and J calls follow TCRdb's processing rather than the paper's. The sample contains about 40,000 clones, around 16% of which appear only once. With respect to this clone: Its antigen is undetermined.

The specimen was blood. This TCR was recovered from a female donor with papillary thyroid cancer or a benign thyroid nodule (not recorded which). Some clones in this sample may be carry-over from other donors' samples. The gene calls are TRBV30 and TRBJ1-2; TRBD1 might be the D (6 bases). The CDR3 region is CAWTCGGVVGYTF. The DNA of the CDR3 is TGTGCCTGGACGTGTGGGGGCGTGGTTGGCTACACCTTC.